Below, 31 T cell receptor beta chains from the same sample are listed, as sequenced in a study of cytomegalovirus exposure and HLA in healthy donors. PCR primers comprised 60 Vbeta and 13 Jbeta primers. TCRdb's copy holds only in-frame clones and misses some; the assay was immunoSEQ multiplex PCR. The table shows some 150,000 clones, with around three quarters occurring only once. Sequencing was done on a sample of PBMCs. The receptors were sampled from a woman aged 55-70 years in good health and CMV-seropositive.

CDR3 amino acids: CASSLSRAIGNEQFF. CDR3 DNA sequence: TGTGCCAGCAGCTTATCCAGGGCAATAGGCAATGAGCAGTTCTTC. The V call is TRBV7-9, the J call TRBJ2-1; D perhaps matches TRBD1 (5 bases). Germline assignment: CDR1 SEHNR and CDR2 FQNEAQ (reference sequence). Trimming pared 2 bases from V and 6 bases from J, leaving 14 bases between. The CDR3 extends over 15 amino acids.

The chain has TRBV2 and TRBJ1-5; maybe TRBD1 (6 bases). Trimming removed 3 bases at V and 2 bases at J, with 11 bases between. The CDR3 contains 15 residues. CDR1 and CDR2 (germline): SNHLY, FYNNEI. CDR3 coding DNA: TGTGCCAGCAGTGACCAGGGGCTGGGCAATCAGCCCCAGCATTTT. Residues: CASSDQGLGNQPQHF.

This clone was seen ten or more times. The chain is built from TRBV6-4 and TRBJ1-2; maybe TRBD1 (5 bases). The CDR3 totals 13 residues. Trimming left V 3 bases short and J 8 bases short, with 13 bases between. Germline-derived CDR1 and CDR2 are MRHNA and SNTAGT. CDR3 DNA sequence: TGTGCCAGCAGTGAGTCAGGGTTCGGCGGCTACACCTTC. This codes for CASSESGFGGYTF.

This clone was seen a handful of times. V and J are TRBV7-2 and TRBJ1-2; possible D gene TRBD1, 6 bases. V lost 3 bases and J 2 bases, leaving 10 bases between the germline ends. Germline values: CDR1 SGHTA, CDR2 FQGNSA. The length of the CDR3 is 14 residues. CDR3 coding DNA: TGTGCCAGCAGCTTCTCACAGGGCAACTATGGCTACACCTTC. This codes for CASSFSQGNYGYTF.

This clone came up once. The genes are TRBV7-9 and TRBJ2-5; TRBD1 might be the D (5 bases). Trimming shortened V by 5 bases and J by 2 bases, and 12 bases separated the two germline ends. The CDR3 consists of 14 residues. CDR1 and CDR2 (germline): SEHNR, FQNEAQ (reference sequence). The DNA of the CDR3 is TGTGCCAGCAGCCTGGAAGGGGTACAAGAGACCCAGTACTTC. It specifies CASSLEGVQETQYF.

This rearrangement joins TRBV2 to TRBJ2-5; D not resolved. CDR3 length: 12 amino acids. Trimming took off 6 bases at V and 3 bases at J, with 8 bases between the two ends. Looked up from germline, CDR1 is SNHLY and CDR2 is FYNNEI. This CDR3 is CASRGDEETQYF. CDR3 nucleotides: TGTGCCAGCAGAGGAGACGAAGAGACCCAGTACTTC.

The chain employs TRBV27 and TRBJ2-1, with 10 nucleotides matching TRBD2. CDR3 length: 15 residues. V was clipped by 5 bases and J by 6 bases; unmatched bases: 7. Germline CDR1 and CDR2: MNHEY and SMNVEV (reference sequence). In DNA form, the CDR3 reads TGTGCCAGCAGTCCCCGACTAGCGGGCGCCAATGAGCAGTTCTTC. This gives the protein CASSPRLAGANEQFF.

This chain connects TRBV28 to TRBJ1-5, with D perhaps TRBD1 (5 bases). Looked up from germline, CDR1 is MDHEN and CDR2 is SYDVKM. The V gene lost 5 bases and the J gene lost 2 bases, with 13 bases spanning the gap. The CDR3 is made up of 15 amino acids. CDR3 nucleotide sequence: TGTGCCAGCAGTCAATTAGACAGTCGCAATCAGCCCCAGCATTTT. It specifies CASSQLDSRNQPQHF.

This clone was counted a few times. The chain couples TRBV5-4 to TRBJ1-1, with D maybe TRBD1 (5 bases). Looked up from germline, CDR1 is SGHNT and CDR2 is YYREEE (reference sequence). The V gene lost 4 bases and the J gene lost 5 bases, with 12 bases spanning the gap. The CDR3 totals 13 residues. CDR3 amino acids: CASSPGGRTEAFF. As DNA, the CDR3 is TGTGCCAGCAGCCCCGGGGGGAGAACTGAAGCTTTCTTT.

Written as DNA, the CDR3 is TGTGCCAGCAGTCCCCCCGACAGGGGTATTCATGGCTACACCTTC. This codes for CASSPPDRGIHGYTF. The V and J genes are TRBV28 and TRBJ1-2; 8 bases agree with TRBD1. CDR1 and CDR2 from the germline V gene are MDHEN and SYDVKM. The CDR3 runs to 15 residues. V shed 5 bases, J shed 6 bases, and the junction held 11 bases outside the gene matches.

The rearrangement joins TRBV15 to TRBJ2-3, with 7 bases fitting TRBD1. V shed 1 base, J shed 2 bases, and the junction held 3 bases outside the gene matches. The CDR3 runs 15 residues. Germline CDR1 LNHNV, CDR2 YYDKDF (reference sequence). Here the CDR3 DNA reads TGTGCCACCAGCAGAGGGACAGGATACACAGATACGCAGTATTTT. It codes for CATSRGTGYTDTQYF.

V and J are TRBV19 and TRBJ2-1, with 7 positions matching TRBD1. CDR1 is LNHDA and CDR2 is SQIVND in the germline V gene (reference sequence). The length of the CDR3 is 16 residues. J gave up 7 bases and V 5 bases, and 14 bases lay outside the gene matches. The DNA for the CDR3 is TGTGCCAGTAGTCCCAGACAGGGCAATGTTGTAAATGAGCAGTTCTTC. Its translation is CASSPRQGNVVNEQFF.

This rearrangement joins TRBV7-8 to TRBJ2-7; TRBD2 aligns across 9 bases. The CDR3 extends over 14 amino acids. V shed 3 bases, J shed 4 bases, and the junction held 4 bases outside the gene matches. Germline CDR1 and CDR2: SGHVS and FQNEAQ. CDR3 sequence: CASSLREGRYEQYF. CDR3 bases: TGTGCCAGCAGCTTGCGGGAGGGCCGTTACGAGCAGTACTTC.

The CDR3 sequence is CATRSTGAQETQYF. The CDR3 bases are TGTGCCACCAGATCTACAGGGGCGCAAGAGACCCAGTACTTC. The J gene is TRBJ2-5, the V gene TRBV15; 7 bases are a match to TRBD1. Germline CDR1 and CDR2: LNHNV and YYDKDF (reference sequence). The CDR3 loop spans 14 amino acids. V was clipped by 6 bases and J by 2 bases; unmatched bases: 6.

This clone was seen a single time. The chain combines TRBV28 with TRBJ2-2; D perhaps matches TRBD2 (6 bases). Germline CDR1 MDHEN, CDR2 SYDVKM. V gave up 4 bases and J gave up 8 bases, with 20 bases separating them. The CDR3 is 16 residues long. The CDR3 region has the DNA TGTGCCAGCAGTTCTCCCGCAGGGAGGTCGGTAGGGGAGCTGTTTTTT. Translated: CASSSPAGRSVGELFF.

The chain recombines TRBV30 with TRBJ2-7, with 8 bases matching TRBD1. V gave up 0 bases and J gave up 3 bases; unmatched junction bases: 1. Germline-derived CDR1 and CDR2 are GTSNPN and SVGIG (reference sequence). CDR3 length: 13 residues. The CDR3 loop is CAWSVTGGYEQYF. For the CDR3, the DNA is TGTGCCTGGAGTGTCACAGGGGGCTACGAGCAGTACTTC. The full variable domain, completed using reference TRBV30 and TRBJ2-7, is SQTIHQWPATLVQPVGSPLSLECTVEGTSNPNLYWYRQAAGRGLQLLFYSVGIGQISSEVPQNLSASRPQDRQFILSSKKLLLSDSGFYLCAWSVTGGYEQYFGPGTRLTVT.

V and J are TRBV7-9 and TRBJ1-1; D is possibly TRBD1 (5 bases). CDR1 SEHNR and CDR2 FQNEAQ come from the germline V gene (reference sequence). Trimming cost V 6 bases and J 2 bases, with 16 bases left between them. The CDR3 runs 15 residues. The CDR3 coding sequence is TGTGCCAGCAGGACGGGGGGTGTGGGAAACACTGAAGCTTTCTTT. This translates into CASRTGGVGNTEAFF.

The V gene is TRBV10-3, the J gene TRBJ2-1; TRBD2 agrees at 14 bases. The CDR3 totals 15 residues. V gave up 6 bases and J gave up 7 bases; unmatched junction bases: 5. Germline V gene data show CDR1 as ENHRY and CDR2 as SYGVKD. CDR3 coding DNA: TGTGCCATCAGGCCCGGGACTAGCGGGAGAAATGAGCAGTTCTTC. Translating it yields CAIRPGTSGRNEQFF.

This rearrangement joins TRBV2 to TRBJ1-1; 7 bases match TRBD1. Trimming cost V 2 bases and J 4 bases; bases outside gene matches: 10. Germline V gene data show CDR1 as SNHLY and CDR2 as FYNNEI. This CDR3 has 16 residues. The CDR3 nucleotides read TGTGCCAGCAGTGAATGGGGGCCCCGACAGGGCACTGAAGCTTTCTTT. Protein sequence: CASSEWGPRQGTEAFF. The complete variable domain, with remaining parts taken from reference TRBV2 and TRBJ1-1, reads EPEVTQTPSHQVTQMGQEVILRCVPISNHLYFYWYRQILGQKVEFLVSFYNNEISEKSEIFDDQFSVERPDGSNFTLKIRSTKLEDSAMYFCASSEWGPRQGTEAFFGQGTRLTVV.

The chain has TRBV28 and TRBJ2-5; the match to TRBD2 covers 7 bases. Germline V gene sequence: CDR1 MDHEN, CDR2 SYDVKM. The V and J ends lost 6 bases and 5 bases, in that order; junction bases with no gene match: 9. The CDR3 consists of 14 residues. The CDR3 sequence: CASRPAGPGETQYF. The CDR3 DNA sequence: TGTGCCAGCAGACCAGCGGGACCCGGGGAGACCCAGTACTTC.

The chain carries TRBV19 and TRBJ1-4, with TRBD1 identical over 9 bases. The CDR3 loop spans 13 amino acids. The germline V gene encodes CDR1 LNHDA and CDR2 SQIVND (reference sequence). The trim removed 6 bases at V and 7 bases at J, leaving 3 bases unmatched. The CDR3 DNA reads TGTGCCAGTAGACAGACAGGGGGTGAAAAACTGTTTTTT. Translation gives CASRQTGGEKLFF.

V and J are TRBV15 and TRBJ2-5; D ambiguous. Germline loops: CDR1 LNHNV, CDR2 YYDKDF (reference sequence). This CDR3 contains 15 residues. V dropped 1 base and J dropped 4 bases, with 13 bases sitting between them. CDR3 nucleotides: TGTGCCACCAGCAGAGCCCCGCTAGTAGGAGAGACCCAGTACTTC. Its protein is CATSRAPLVGETQYF.

This clone has just one count. V and J are TRBV20-1 and TRBJ1-2; 8 nucleotides align to TRBD1. Per germline, CDR1 DFQATT and CDR2 SNEGSKA (reference sequence). The junction had 4 bases not matched to a gene; V was cut back by 5 bases and J by 8 bases. CDR3 size: 11 residues. The CDR3 sequence is CSAGDRNGYTF. The CDR3 region has the DNA TGCAGTGCTGGGGACAGGAACGGCTACACCTTC.

The rearrangement uses TRBV5-6 and TRBJ2-3; a possible D gene is TRBD2 (5 bases). This CDR3 spans 15 amino acids. Germline V gene sequence: CDR1 SGHDT, CDR2 YYEEEE. V lost 0 bases and J 2 bases, leaving 10 bases between the germline ends. The CDR3 protein is CASSLARTHTDTQYF. The CDR3, as DNA: TGTGCCAGCAGCTTGGCGAGGACTCACACAGATACGCAGTATTTT.

The gene calls are TRBV29-1 and TRBJ1-2, with TRBD1 matching 8 bases. Germline V gives CDR1 SQVTM, CDR2 ANQGSEA. The CDR3 has 14 residues. J lost 8 bases, V lost 0 bases, and 8 bases had no gene match. CDR3 region: CSVEERATGVGYTF. The CDR3 coding sequence is TGCAGCGTTGAAGAACGGGCGACAGGGGTCGGCTACACCTTC.

This clone was seen just once. The gene calls are TRBV25-1 and TRBJ2-7, with 9 bases aligning to TRBD2. CDR3 length equals 15 residues. CDR1 MGHDK and CDR2 SYGVNS come from the germline V gene. Trimming at V came to 3 bases and at J to 7 bases, leaving 10 bases not matched to a gene. The CDR3 loop is CASSDLAGGTVEQYF. CDR3 sequence (DNA): TGTGCCAGCAGTGATTTGGCGGGAGGGACTGTGGAGCAGTACTTC.

This sequence joins TRBV18 and TRBJ1-1, with D perhaps matching TRBD1 (6 bases). This CDR3 contains 14 residues. Germline assignment: CDR1 KGHSH and CDR2 LQKENI. V was shortened by 6 bases and J by 7 bases, with 18 bases between the two germline ends. The CDR3 spells CASSTSRGDNEAFF. The DNA of the CDR3 is TGTGCCAGCTCTACCTCCCGAGGGGACAATGAAGCTTTCTTT. Complete variable domain (other parts from reference TRBV18 and TRBJ1-1): NAGVMQNPRHLVRRRGQEARLRCSPMKGHSHVYWYRQLPEEGLKFMVYLQKENIIDESGMPKERFSAEFPKEGPSILRIQQVVRGDSAAYFCASSTSRGDNEAFFGQGTRLTVV.

The J gene is TRBJ1-1, the V gene TRBV5-4; 7 bases match TRBD1. V shed 6 bases, J shed 4 bases, and the junction held 9 bases outside the gene matches. The CDR3 runs to 14 residues. Germline V gives CDR1 SGHNT, CDR2 YYREEE (reference sequence). CDR3 loop: CASIKSGGGTEAFF. The CDR3 nucleotides are TGTGCCAGCATCAAATCAGGGGGAGGCACTGAAGCTTTCTTT.

The chain carries TRBV7-6 and TRBJ2-1; TRBD1 agrees at 9 bases. V dropped 6 bases and J dropped 1; count of bases not matched to a gene: 10. The germline V gene encodes CDR1 SGHVS and CDR2 FNYEAQ. The CDR3 has 17 amino acids. The CDR3: CASSSKGGQGSYNEQFF. DNA of the CDR3: TGTGCCAGCAGTTCCAAAGGGGGACAGGGATCCTACAATGAGCAGTTCTTC. Full variable domain (missing parts from reference TRBV7-6 and TRBJ2-1): GAGVSQSPRYKVTKRGQDVALRCDPISGHVSLYWYRQALGQGPEFLTYFNYEAQQDKSGLPNDRFSAERPEGSISTLTIQRTEQRDSAMYRCASSSKGGQGSYNEQFFGPGTRLTVL.

This clone was recorded once. The chain employs TRBV7-3 and TRBJ2-1, with TRBD1 identical over 8 bases. Trimming at V came to 4 bases and at J to 7 bases, leaving 3 bases not matched to a gene. Germline V gene sequence: CDR1 SGHTA, CDR2 FQGTGA. The CDR3 length is 13 residues. The CDR3 DNA reads TGTGCCAGCAGCTCCCGACAGGGGAATGAGCAGTTCTTC. Its protein is CASSSRQGNEQFF.

J is TRBJ2-5 and V is TRBV18; D may be TRBD2 (6 bases). V shed 6 bases and J shed 3 bases, with 17 bases lying between them. CDR1 and CDR2 from the germline V gene are KGHSH and LQKENI. CDR3 length: 15 residues. CDR3 nucleotide sequence: TGTGCCAGCTCGCGAGCGGGCAGGGTCGAAGAGACCCAGTACTTC. It specifies CASSRAGRVEETQYF.